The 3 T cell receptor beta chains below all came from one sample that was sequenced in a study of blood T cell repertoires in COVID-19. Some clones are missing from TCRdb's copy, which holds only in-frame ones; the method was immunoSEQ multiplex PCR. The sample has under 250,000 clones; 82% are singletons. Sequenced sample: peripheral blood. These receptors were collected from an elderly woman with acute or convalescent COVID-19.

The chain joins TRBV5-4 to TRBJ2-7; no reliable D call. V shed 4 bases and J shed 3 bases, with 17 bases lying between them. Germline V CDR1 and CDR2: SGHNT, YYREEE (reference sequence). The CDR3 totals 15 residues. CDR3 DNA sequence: TGTGCCAGCAGCCCCGGGTCCCGCTCCCTCTACGAGCAGTACTTC. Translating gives CASSPGSRSLYEQYF.

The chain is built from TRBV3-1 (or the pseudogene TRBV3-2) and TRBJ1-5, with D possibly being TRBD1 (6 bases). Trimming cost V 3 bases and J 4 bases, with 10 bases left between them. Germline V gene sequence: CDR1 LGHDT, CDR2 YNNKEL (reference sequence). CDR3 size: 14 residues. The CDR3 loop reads CASSHAGANQPQHF. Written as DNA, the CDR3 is TGTGCCAGCAGCCACGCAGGGGCAAATCAGCCCCAGCATTTT.

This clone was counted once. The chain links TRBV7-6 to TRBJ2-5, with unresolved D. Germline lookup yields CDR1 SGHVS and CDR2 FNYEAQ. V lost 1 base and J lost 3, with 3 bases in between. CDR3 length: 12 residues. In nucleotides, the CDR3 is TGTGCCAGCAGCTTAGTAAAAGAGACCCAGTACTTC. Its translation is CASSLVKETQYF.